The 17 T cell receptor beta chains in this list originate from one sample, sequenced in a study of blood T cell repertoires in COVID-19 (dated by TCRdb to the early 2020s). Receptors were amplified or captured by the immunoSEQ multiplex PCR assay. TCRdb retrieved this table from immuneACCESS and kept in-frame rearrangements only. Not all clones are present; in checked studies, unresolved V genes account for under half, and no reason is known for the remainder. This sample gives about 22,000 clones in total; approximately 80% of them show up just once. The ten biggest clones cover around 23% of the sample. Input material: peripheral blood. The receptors here all came from a man at least 80 years old with active or convalescent COVID-19.

The genes are TRBV9 and TRBJ2-7; 9 nucleotides match TRBD1. The CDR3 is made up of 16 amino acids. Trimming took 0 bases from V and 7 from J; bases not matched to a gene: 11. Germline lookup yields CDR1 SGDLS and CDR2 YYNGEE. CDR3 in amino acids: CASSVVSGQGVDEQYF. CDR3 DNA sequence: TGTGCCAGCAGCGTAGTCTCGGGACAGGGTGTTGATGAGCAGTACTTC.

The rearrangement joins TRBV29-1 to TRBJ1-3; 10 bases match TRBD1. Trimming removed 3 bases from V and 6 bases from J; junction bases left unmatched: 5. CDR1 and CDR2 from the germline V gene are SQVTM and ANQGSEA. The CDR3 length is 14 residues. The DNA of the CDR3 is TGCAGCGTTGAGGACAGGGGGGTGAAAAACACCATATATTTT. Its translation: CSVEDRGVKNTIYF.

The chain employs TRBV6-1 and TRBJ2-1, with D possibly matching TRBD2 (7 bases). Per germline, CDR1 MNHNS and CDR2 SASEGT. The CDR3 is made up of 15 amino acids. The V end was cut by 2 bases, the J end by 8 bases, with 16 bases between. This CDR3 is CASSELGGASHEQFF. As DNA, the CDR3 is TGTGCCAGCAGTGAATTGGGGGGGGCGTCCCATGAGCAGTTCTTC.

This sequence joins TRBV24-1 and TRBJ2-3; 12 bases line up with TRBD2. V dropped 9 bases and J dropped 5; count of bases not matched to a gene: 5. CDR3 length: 14 amino acids. Germline V gives CDR1 KGHDR, CDR2 SFDVKD. In nucleotides, the CDR3 is TGTGCCACCTCACTAGCGGGAGGAGGAGATACGCAGTATTTT. Encoded protein: CATSLAGGGDTQYF.

A few counts support this clone. The chain couples TRBV18 to TRBJ2-7, with 8 bases aligning to TRBD1. CDR3 length equals 12 residues. V shed 5 bases, J shed 4 bases, and the junction held 1 base outside the gene matches. Germline CDR1 and CDR2: KGHSH and LQKENI. CDR3 region: CASSRQGYEQYF. The CDR3 nucleotides read TGTGCCAGCTCAAGACAGGGGTACGAGCAGTACTTC.

The count of this clone is one. In nucleotides, the CDR3 is TGTGCCAGCAGTTTTAGCGGGGGGGCCTACAATGAGCAGTTCTTC. Its translation: CASSFSGGAYNEQFF. The V and J genes are TRBV27 and TRBJ2-1; 11 bases fit TRBD2. Germline CDR1 MNHEY, CDR2 SMNVEV (reference sequence). The CDR3 is made up of 15 amino acids. Trimming at V came to 3 bases and at J to 2 bases, leaving 0 bases not matched to a gene.

The chain uses TRBV15 and TRBJ2-2; tentatively, D is TRBD2 (6 bases). The germline V gene encodes CDR1 LNHNV and CDR2 YYDKDF (reference sequence). The CDR3 contains 16 residues. The V and J ends lost 5 bases and 7 bases respectively, with 20 bases between them. Here the CDR3 reads CATSGPERGWGGELFF. CDR3 DNA sequence: TGTGCCACCAGCGGGCCGGAACGGGGGTGGGGCGGGGAGCTGTTTTTT.

This chain links TRBV18 with TRBJ1-1, with a tentative D call TRBD1 (6 bases). The CDR3 runs 15 residues. Per the germline V gene, CDR1 is KGHSH and CDR2 is LQKENI. V lost 3 bases to trimming and J lost 2 bases, with 13 bases between them. The CDR3 nucleotides are TGTGCCAGCTCACCCGGACAGATCAAAAACACTGAAGCTTTCTTT. Its translation: CASSPGQIKNTEAFF.

The chain has TRBV11-2 and TRBJ1-2, with D perhaps matching TRBD1 (6 bases). The V end lost 7 bases, the J end lost 9 bases, and 18 bases lay between the germline ends. This CDR3 is built from 13 residues. Germline V gene lookup returns CDR1 SGHAT and CDR2 FQNNGV. CDR3 in DNA: TGTGCCAGCACCTCTAGCGGGGGCGCACGCTACACCTTC. Protein sequence: CASTSSGGARYTF.

The chain carries TRBV4-1 and TRBJ2-1, with TRBD2 matching over 8 bases. Losses at the gene ends were 0 bases for V and 0 bases for J; bases not matched to a gene: 7. The CDR3 has 18 residues. The V gene's germline CDR1 is MGHRA and CDR2 YSYEKL. The CDR3 region is CASSQDGGRLSSYNEQFF. The CDR3 nucleotides are TGCGCCAGCAGCCAAGATGGCGGGAGGTTAAGCTCCTACAATGAGCAGTTCTTC.

The chain is built from TRBV21-1 and TRBJ2-3; the table's D call, TRBD1, has no DNA check behind it. TRBV21-1 is a pseudogene. CDR3 length: 19 amino acids. CDR3 region: CASSKVRFLGQTSEDTQYF. For the CDR3, the DNA is TGTGCCAGCAGCAAAGTGAGATTTTTGGGGCAGACTTCGGAAGATACGCAGTATTTT.

This rearrangement joins TRBV6-5 to TRBJ1-2, with D possibly TRBD1 on 5 matching bases. V lost 6 bases and J lost 4, with 18 bases in between. The CDR3 consists of 15 residues. Germline V gene data show CDR1 as MNHEY and CDR2 as SVGAGI. CDR3 DNA: TGTGCCAGCAGAGTAGACAGCAATCCCGCCTATGGCTACACCTTC. This sequence encodes CASRVDSNPAYGYTF.

The chain joins TRBV5-6 to TRBJ2-7; TRBD1 matches at 10 bases. Germline V gene data show CDR1 as SGHDT and CDR2 as YYEEEE. This CDR3 spans 15 amino acids. V lost 2 bases to trimming and J lost 1 base; unmatched junction nucleotides: 3. CDR3 sequence: CASSFPGQGSYEQYF. The DNA for the CDR3 is TGTGCCAGCAGCTTTCCGGGACAGGGGTCCTACGAGCAGTACTTC.

The chain links TRBV18 to TRBJ1-2; the D gene is possibly TRBD1 (6 bases). The V gene's germline CDR1 is KGHSH and CDR2 LQKENI. The CDR3 runs to 15 residues. Trimming cost V 0 bases and J 5 bases, with 13 bases left between them. As DNA, the CDR3 is TGTGCCAGCTCACCACCGAACAGGGAGGGGTATGGCTACACCTTC. This gives the protein CASSPPNREGYGYTF.

V gene TRBV28 combines with J gene TRBJ1-4; 8 nucleotides line up with TRBD1. With V trimmed by 6 bases and J by 2 bases, 5 bases remained unmatched. Germline loops: CDR1 MDHEN, CDR2 SYDVKM. CDR3 length: 15 residues. CDR3 protein: CASRIHRGTNEKLFF. Written as DNA, the CDR3 is TGTGCCAGCAGAATACACAGGGGGACTAATGAAAAACTGTTTTTT.

This clone showed up just once. The V call is TRBV10-2, the J call TRBJ1-5, with D tentatively TRBD1 (5 bases). V was trimmed by 5 bases and J by 4 bases, leaving 15 bases between them. The CDR3 is 15 amino acids. Germline V gene data show CDR1 as WSHSY and CDR2 as SAAADI. CDR3 sequence: CASSRQGTTNQPQHF. CDR3 in DNA: TGCGCCAGCAGTCGTCAGGGCACCACGAATCAGCCCCAGCATTTT.

The rearrangement joins TRBV4-2 to TRBJ2-1; 9 bases match TRBD2. J gave up 8 bases and V 0 bases, and 8 bases lay outside the gene matches. Germline V gene data show CDR1 as LGHNA and CDR2 as YNFKEQ. The length of the CDR3 is 16 residues. As DNA, the CDR3 is TGTGCCAGCAGCCAAGAGGGGCGGGGGGGTATCGATGAGCAGTTCTTC. Amino acid sequence: CASSQEGRGGIDEQFF.